A few counts support the clone carrying this T cell receptor beta chain. What it binds is not known. V lost 6 bases, J lost 2 bases, and 13 bases lay in between. The CDR3 is 15 amino acids. The germline V gene encodes CDR1 SNHLY and CDR2 FYNNEI. The data were obtained in a study of Graves' ophthalmopathy and Graves' hyperthyroidism. Findings of the study overall: Most expanded clonotypes in thyroid above 0.001 frequency also showed up in blood.

RNA transcripts were the template, and TCR beta CDR3 regions were amplified from them. First-round RT-PCR relied on HTBI primers, and a second-round multiplex PCR came next. TCRdb analysed the multiplex PCR reads with MiXCR anew, one entry per CDR3 protein. The sample comprises fewer than 650,000 distinct CDR3 sequences, about a fifth of which are singletons, and more than 5.5% rests with the top ten. The rearrangement uses TRBV2 and TRBJ2-2; tentative D call: TRBD2 (5 bases). Sequenced sample: peripheral blood. This receptor was obtained from a woman aged 18-29 years with stable Graves' hyperthyroidism. Some clones in this sample may be carry-over from other donors' samples. The CDR3 is CASRGVRGNTGELFF. The CDR3 DNA is TGTGCCAGCAGGGGTGTACGGGGAAACACCGGGGAGCTGTTTTTT.